The clone carrying this T cell receptor (beta chain) was seen just once. This sample stems from a study of blood T cell repertoires in COVID-19. Study summary: COVID-19 samples, acute and convalescent, were from the United States, Italy and Spain.

Only in-frame clones appear in the TCRdb table, and some are missing; sequencing was by immunoSEQ multiplex PCR. The sample has 55,000 to 70,000 clones; about 88% are singletons. Seattle researchers signed up patients amid active infection and tracked them longitudinally. Looked up from germline, CDR1 is MDHEN and CDR2 is SYDVKM. This CDR3 spans 15 amino acids. With 6 bases clipped from V and 5 bases from J, the junction kept 7 bases outside the gene matches. The sequenced sample consisted of peripheral blood. The origin of this receptor is a woman aged 55-70 years with COVID-19, enrolled during active disease. This chain joins TRBV28 and TRBJ2-5, with TRBD1 matching 12 bases. The chain's CDR3 is CASSLGQGARETQYF. The CDR3 nucleotides read TGTGCCAGCAGCCTGGGACAGGGGGCGCGGGAGACCCAGTACTTC.